One T cell receptor beta chain is described in this entry. In the original processing: Researchers report that nucleated cell counts were estimated from reference gene primer amplification. The assay was immunoSEQ multiplex PCR, and TCRdb's table has in-frame clones only and misses some. V and J calls and clone size come straight from that table; D and trimming were deduced from the DNA. The sample consists of 200,000 to 250,000 clones, about 82% of them appearing once. The data stem from a study of blood T cell repertoires in COVID-19. Study-wide context: Italy, Spain and the United States were the sources of the convalescent and acute COVID-19 samples. In each case, the material was cDNA or gDNA derived from T cells, B-cell-depleted T cells, or PBMCs.

Germline values: CDR1 MRHNA, CDR2 SNTAGT. V lost 6 bases to trimming and J lost 6 bases, with 15 bases between them. The CDR3 has 15 residues. The genes are TRBV6-4 and TRBJ1-6; D possibly corresponds to TRBD1 (6 bases). Specimen: peripheral blood. The origin of this receptor is a man aged 80 or over with acute or convalescent COVID-19. CDR3 protein: CASRLDRDINSPLHF. CDR3 coding DNA: TGTGCCAGCAGATTAGATAGGGACATTAATTCACCCCTCCACTTT.